The 31 T cell receptor beta chains given below trace back to one sample, sequenced in a study of PD-1 blockade in classical Hodgkin lymphoma. TCRdb keeps only in-frame clones here, not all; method: immunoSEQ multiplex PCR. The data hold approximately 44,000 clones, with around two thirds observed a single time. Relapse was seen in all patients after autologous stem cell transplantation, and brentuximab vedotin exposure was variable. Source: peripheral blood mononuclear cells (PBMCs), taken at baseline. These receptors were taken from a human donor with classical Hodgkin lymphoma.

V is TRBV27 and J is TRBJ2-3; D may be TRBD1 (5 bases). Trimming pared 5 bases from V and 11 bases from J, leaving 17 bases between. CDR3 size: 13 residues. CDR1 is MNHEY, CDR2 SMNVEV, per germline (reference sequence). CDR3 DNA sequence: TGTGCCAGCAGTAGGCCAGGGAATTATGGGCAGTATTTT. Encoded protein: CASSRPGNYGQYF.

The V call is TRBV10-3, the J call TRBJ2-3, with D possibly matching TRBD1 (5 bases). This CDR3 is 14 amino acids long. CDR1 and CDR2 (germline): ENHRY, SYGVKD. V was trimmed by 3 bases and J by 3 bases, leaving 10 bases between them. This CDR3 is CAISDRQGTDTQYF. The CDR3 DNA follows: TGTGCCATCAGTGATAGGCAGGGTACAGATACGCAGTATTTT.

This clone was seen many times. The gene calls are TRBV5-4 and TRBJ1-6, with D possibly matching TRBD1 (5 bases). Germline CDR1 is SGHNT and CDR2 is YYREEE (reference sequence). CDR3 size: 18 residues. V lost 2 bases and J lost 6, with 21 bases in between. This chain's CDR3 is CASSFKPGGSRFNSPLHF. DNA of the CDR3: TGTGCCAGCAGCTTTAAACCCGGGGGGAGTAGGTTTAATTCACCCCTCCACTTT.

The rearrangement joins TRBV5-1 to TRBJ2-1, with 16 bases lining up with TRBD2. The CDR3 sequence is 19 residues long. Germline loops: CDR1 SGHRS, CDR2 YFSETQ. V gave up 3 bases and J gave up 2 bases; unmatched junction bases: 8. In DNA form, the CDR3 reads TGCGCCAGCAGCTCCAGGGGACTAGCGGGAGGGCCTCCCTACAATGAGCAGTTCTTC. Its translation: CASSSRGLAGGPPYNEQFF. The whole variable domain, filled in from reference TRBV5-1 and TRBJ2-1, reads KAGVTQTPRYLIKTRGQQVTLSCSPISGHRSVSWYQQTPGQGLQFLFEYFSETQRNKGNFPGRFSGRQFSNSRSEMNVSTLELGDSALYLCASSSRGLAGGPPYNEQFFGPGTRLTVL.

The chain links TRBV14 to TRBJ2-4; 10 nucleotides line up with TRBD1. The germline CDR1 and CDR2 sequences are SGHDN and FVKESK. Unmatched junction bases numbered 5, after V lost 4 bases and J lost 2 bases. CDR3 size: 16 residues. This chain's CDR3 is CASSLRQGASKNIQYF. CDR3 in DNA: TGTGCCAGCAGCCTACGACAGGGGGCGTCCAAAAACATTCAGTACTTC.

The V gene is TRBV27, the J gene TRBJ1-5; D gene unclear. This CDR3 spans 16 amino acids. Trimming left V 4 bases short and J 4 bases short, with 17 bases between. The V gene's germline CDR1 is MNHEY and CDR2 SMNVEV (reference sequence). The CDR3 reads CASSSGFRSRNQPQHF. The CDR3, as DNA: TGTGCCAGCAGTTCGGGATTTAGGTCGCGTAATCAGCCCCAGCATTTT.

V and J are TRBV5-1 and TRBJ1-1; D is uncertain. This CDR3 has 13 residues. CDR1 is SGHRS and CDR2 is YFSETQ in the germline V gene. Trimming took off 1 base at V and 5 bases at J, with 9 bases between the two ends. This CDR3 reads CASSLSQETEAFF. CDR3 DNA sequence: TGCGCCAGCAGCTTGTCCCAGGAAACTGAAGCTTTCTTT. Full variable domain (missing parts from reference TRBV5-1 and TRBJ1-1): KAGVTQTPRYLIKTRGQQVTLSCSPISGHRSVSWYQQTPGQGLQFLFEYFSETQRNKGNFPGRFSGRQFSNSRSEMNVSTLELGDSALYLCASSLSQETEAFFGQGTRLTVV.

The V call is TRBV6-5, the J call TRBJ1-3; D gene uncertain. This CDR3 contains 16 residues. Germline-derived CDR1 and CDR2 are MNHEY and SVGAGI. The V end was cut by 3 bases, the J end by 0 bases, with 12 bases between. In DNA form, the CDR3 reads TGTGCCAGCAGTTATGGGCCGGGCATCTCTGGAAACACCATATATTTT. As protein: CASSYGPGISGNTIYF.

The V call is TRBV7-3, the J call TRBJ2-2; D gene unclear. V lost 1 base and J lost 7, with 7 bases in between. The CDR3 is made up of 13 amino acids. The germline V gene has CDR1 SGHTA and CDR2 FQGTGA. For the CDR3, the DNA is TGTGCCAGCAGCTTAAACAGCCTCGGGGAGCTGTTTTTT. Amino acid sequence: CASSLNSLGELFF.

The chain recombines TRBV4-3 with TRBJ2-1, with a tentative D call TRBD2 (6 bases). The V gene lost 4 bases and the J gene lost 7 bases, with 11 bases spanning the gap. Germline lookup yields CDR1 LGHNA and CDR2 YSLEER. The CDR3 loop spans 13 amino acids. CDR3 sequence (DNA): TGCGCCAGCAGCCCACTGGAGGGGAATGAGCAGTTCTTC. This codes for CASSPLEGNEQFF.

In this sample, this clone turned up once. The chain combines TRBV27 with TRBJ2-7; 11 bases are a match to TRBD2. The CDR3 is made up of 15 amino acids. With V trimmed by 3 bases and J by 5 bases, 6 bases remained unmatched. Germline values: CDR1 MNHEY, CDR2 SMNVEV (reference sequence). CDR3 loop: CASSFAPGLADEQYF. CDR3 in DNA: TGTGCCAGCAGTTTTGCCCCGGGACTAGCGGACGAGCAGTACTTC.

The chain couples TRBV11-2 to TRBJ1-1; weak D call: TRBD1 (5 bases). The CDR3 is 12 residues long. Germline CDR1 reads SGHAT; CDR2 reads FQNNGV. Deletions cut 5 bases from V and 4 bases from J, with 8 bases between. The CDR3 region is CASSGGGTEAFF. CDR3 nucleotide sequence: TGTGCCAGCAGCGGGGGGGGCACTGAAGCTTTCTTT.

This clone was counted once. The chain joins TRBV5-6 to TRBJ2-1; 7 nucleotides match TRBD1. The trim removed 4 bases at V and 6 bases at J, leaving 7 bases unmatched. The CDR3 extends over 14 amino acids. Looked up from germline, CDR1 is SGHDT and CDR2 is YYEEEE. The CDR3 sequence is CASSTTTGSNEQFF. The CDR3 bases are TGTGCCAGCAGCACAACGACAGGGAGCAATGAGCAGTTCTTC.

This clone was observed a single time. V is TRBV29-1 and J is TRBJ2-5, with a possible D match to TRBD1 (6 bases). Trimming stripped 6 bases from V and 13 bases from J, with 24 bases between. This CDR3 has 13 residues. Germline CDR1 is SQVTM and CDR2 is ANQGSEA. The CDR3 reads CSVAGDRVLKGYF. The CDR3 region has the DNA TGCAGCGTAGCAGGGGACCGCGTACTTAAGGGGTACTTC.

This sequence joins TRBV10-3 and TRBJ2-1, with D unclear. Deletions cut 4 bases from V and 0 bases from J, with 13 bases between. This CDR3 has 16 amino acids. Germline lookup yields CDR1 ENHRY and CDR2 SYGVKD. CDR3 sequence (DNA): TGTGCCATCAGTGTATCGTCGATTGGCTCCTACAATGAGCAGTTCTTC. This translates into CAISVSSIGSYNEQFF.

Here the CDR3 reads CASSFSIGTNQPQHF. The CDR3 nucleotides read TGTGCCAGCAGCTTTAGTATTGGGACAAATCAGCCCCAGCATTTT. This sequence joins TRBV7-9 and TRBJ1-5; D is possibly TRBD1 (6 bases). The length of the CDR3 is 15 residues. Germline loops: CDR1 SEHNR, CDR2 FQNEAQ (reference sequence). V lost 3 bases and J lost 4, with 13 bases in between.

The DNA for the CDR3 is TGTGCCAGTAGACAGACGGAGACAGGGACTGAAGCTTTCTTT. Translating gives CASRQTETGTEAFF. The J gene is TRBJ1-1, the V gene TRBV6-4; TRBD1 aligns across 7 bases. V dropped 9 bases and J dropped 5; count of bases not matched to a gene: 12. Germline V CDR1 and CDR2: MRHNA, SNTAGT. CDR3 size: 14 residues.

CDR3 in DNA: TGTGCCAGCAGTGAGGTCAGGCAGGGTGGAACCGGGGCCAACGTCCTGACTTTC. As protein: CASSEVRQGGTGANVLTF. The chain links TRBV25-1 to TRBJ2-6, with D possibly TRBD1 on 5 matching bases. From germline, CDR1 is MGHDK and CDR2 SYGVNS. Trimming took 3 bases from V and 4 from J, leaving 19 bases between them. The CDR3 has 18 residues.

The chain links TRBV25-1 to TRBJ1-4; D not certain. This CDR3 is built from 14 residues. V was shortened by 7 bases and J by 2 bases, with 11 bases between the two germline ends. CDR1 is MGHDK, CDR2 SYGVNS, per germline. The CDR3, as DNA: TGTGCCAGCACCGACCCGGGGACTAATGAAAAACTGTTTTTT. Its protein is CASTDPGTNEKLFF.

Within the sample, this clone is medium-sized. This chain uses TRBV20-1 with TRBJ1-2, with 7 bases identical to TRBD1. Looked up from germline, CDR1 is DFQATT and CDR2 is SNEGSKA (reference sequence). V was clipped by 8 bases and J by 8 bases; unmatched bases: 8. The CDR3 sequence is 11 residues long. CDR3 sequence (DNA): TGCAGTCACAGGGGCCTGAGGGGCTACACCTTC. It is translated as CSHRGLRGYTF.

The CDR3 protein is CASSSTDNTEAFF. In DNA form, the CDR3 reads TGTGCCAGCAGCTCCACAGATAACACTGAAGCTTTCTTT. This chain uses TRBV7-8 with TRBJ1-1; the D is unclear. This CDR3 spans 13 amino acids. Germline V lookup: CDR1 SGHVS, CDR2 FQNEAQ. With 4 bases removed from V and 2 bases from J, the gap between germline ends came to 8 bases.

This clone was seen once. This chain links TRBV19 with TRBJ1-1, with unresolved D. The CDR3 contains 14 residues. The V gene lost 3 bases and the J gene lost 5 bases, with 13 bases spanning the gap. Germline V gene sequence: CDR1 LNHDA, CDR2 SQIVND (reference sequence). The DNA for the CDR3 is TGTGCCAGTAGTATCCAGAAGGATCGGACTGAAGCTTTCTTT. Translating it yields CASSIQKDRTEAFF.

By sample share, this clone is medium-sized. The chain links TRBV6-4 to TRBJ2-1, with 10 positions matching TRBD2. The germline V gene encodes CDR1 MRHNA and CDR2 SNTAGT. The CDR3 contains 15 residues. With V trimmed by 6 bases and J by 4 bases, 6 bases remained unmatched. The CDR3 loop reads CASSVLAGEYNEQFF. CDR3 in DNA: TGTGCCAGCAGCGTTCTAGCGGGGGAGTACAATGAGCAGTTCTTC.

This clone was seen a few times. The J gene is TRBJ2-3, the V gene TRBV13; 8 nucleotides line up with TRBD2. Per germline, CDR1 PRHDT and CDR2 FYEKMQ (reference sequence). There are 15 residues in the CDR3. V was pared by 3 bases and J by 2 bases, with 4 bases of the junction left unmatched. In DNA form, the CDR3 reads TGTGCCAGCAGCTTGCCTAGCGGGTCCACAGATACGCAGTATTTT. Protein product: CASSLPSGSTDTQYF.

The chain uses TRBV10-3 and TRBJ2-2; a possible D gene is TRBD1 (8 bases). CDR3 size: 16 residues. CDR1 is ENHRY and CDR2 is SYGVKD in the germline V gene. Trimming shortened V by 4 bases and J by 3 bases, and 15 bases separated the two germline ends. CDR3: CAISGRTGRDTGELFF. The CDR3 DNA reads as TGTGCCATCAGTGGACGGACAGGGAGGGACACCGGGGAGCTGTTTTTT.

The V and J genes are TRBV6-5 and TRBJ2-1; no firm D call. V lost 1 base and J lost 10, with 8 bases in between. In germline, CDR1 is MNHEY, CDR2 SVGAGI. This CDR3 contains 12 residues. The CDR3 nucleotides are TGTGCCAGCAGTTACTATAATCGGGAGCAGTTCTTC. Protein product: CASSYYNREQFF.

This clone was found a few times. The chain combines TRBV5-8 with TRBJ1-5; 8 bases map to TRBD1. Germline V CDR1 and CDR2: SGHTS, YDEGEE. After removal of 7 bases from V and 7 bases from J, the junction contained 7 bases not matched to a gene. This CDR3 comprises 13 residues. Here the CDR3 DNA reads TGTGCCAGCTTTGACAGGGGAGGACAGCCCCAGCATTTT. As protein: CASFDRGGQPQHF. The full variable domain, completed using reference TRBV5-8 and TRBJ1-5, is EAGVTQSPTHLIKTRGQQATLRCSPISGHTSVYWYQQALGLGLQFLLWYDEGEERNRGNFPPRFSGRQFPNYSSELNVNALELEDSALYLCASFDRGGQPQHFGDGTRLSIL.

This clone appeared a few times. The rearrangement joins TRBV10-3 to TRBJ2-7; 9 bases are shared with TRBD2. Trimming took 5 bases from V and 2 from J; bases not matched to a gene: 1. CDR1 and CDR2 from the germline V gene are ENHRY and SYGVKD. The CDR3 totals 13 residues. The CDR3 sequence is CAISSGGPYEQYF. DNA for the CDR3: TGTGCCATCAGTAGCGGGGGGCCCTACGAGCAGTACTTC.

This chain connects TRBV28 to TRBJ2-7, with D unclear. The CDR3 sequence is 15 residues long. V was trimmed by 5 bases and J by 3 bases, leaving 17 bases between them. The V gene's germline CDR1 is MDHEN and CDR2 SYDVKM. The CDR3 here is CASSERHGVLYEQYF. CDR3 nucleotides: TGTGCCAGCAGTGAACGCCACGGAGTTCTCTACGAGCAGTACTTC.

Only a few counts were recorded for this clone. The chain uses TRBV28 and TRBJ2-7; D is unclear. The germline V gene encodes CDR1 MDHEN and CDR2 SYDVKM. The V end lost 5 bases, the J end lost 6 bases, and 8 bases lay between the germline ends. This CDR3 spans 11 amino acids. CDR3 sequence: CASSPLVEQYF. CDR3 nucleotides: TGTGCCAGCAGTCCCCTGGTCGAGCAGTACTTC.

The V call is TRBV7-2, the J call TRBJ2-3, with D perhaps TRBD2 (6 bases). The CDR3 runs to 15 residues. V was trimmed by 1 base and J by 2 bases, leaving 10 bases between them. CDR1 SGHTA and CDR2 FQGNSA come from the germline V gene. The CDR3: CASSLGGLYTDTQYF. CDR3 coding DNA: TGTGCCAGCAGCTTAGGGGGACTTTACACAGATACGCAGTATTTT. The full variable domain, with the rest looked up from reference TRBV7-2 and TRBJ2-3, is GAGVSQSPSNKVTEKGKDVELRCDPISGHTALYWYRQSLGQGLEFLIYFQGNSAPDKSGLPSDRFSAERTGGSVSTLTIQRTQQEDSAVYLCASSLGGLYTDTQYFGPGTRLTVL.